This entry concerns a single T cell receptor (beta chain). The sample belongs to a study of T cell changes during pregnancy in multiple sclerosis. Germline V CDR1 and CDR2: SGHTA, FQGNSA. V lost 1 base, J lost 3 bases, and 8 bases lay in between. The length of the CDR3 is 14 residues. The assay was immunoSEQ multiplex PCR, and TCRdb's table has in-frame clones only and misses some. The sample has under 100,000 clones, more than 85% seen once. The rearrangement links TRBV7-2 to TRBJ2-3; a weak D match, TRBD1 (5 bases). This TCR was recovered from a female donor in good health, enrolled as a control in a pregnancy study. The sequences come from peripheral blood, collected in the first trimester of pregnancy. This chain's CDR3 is CASSLGAGTDTQYF. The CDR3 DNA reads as TGTGCCAGCAGCTTAGGGGCAGGGACAGATACGCAGTATTTT.